The T cell receptor (beta chain) described here comes from a study of glioma-infiltrating T cells. Regarding the study as a whole: Tissue-blood divergence was below expectation in non-neoplastic patients, above in gliomas. Very few CDR3 sequences were shared between tissue and blood.

Concerning this clonotype itself: Its antigen remains unidentified.

The iRepertoire nested amplicon-rescue multiplex PCR amplified TCR alpha and beta CDR3s from RNA. Tissue mRNA or PBMC total RNA, 100-400 ng, went into one-step reverse transcription and amplification. TCRdb called the multiplex PCR reads again in MiXCR, with one record for every CDR3 protein. The table has approximately 120,000 distinct CDR3 sequences, roughly 20% seen once. The CDR3 is 13 residues long. Germline-derived CDR1 and CDR2 are SGHDT and YYEEEE. J was trimmed by 10 bases and V by 2 bases; bases with no gene match: 6. The sequenced sample consisted of glioma tissue, nonneoplastic brain tissue, or PBMCs (not recorded which). The chain combines TRBV5-6 with TRBJ2-1; 7 bases map to TRBD1. This clonotype originated in a human donor with low-grade glioma or glioblastoma, undergoing nonglioma brain surgery, or in good health (not recorded which). In nucleotides, the CDR3 is TGTGCCAGCAGCTTTGCCCCAGGGGGAGAGCAGTTCTTC. It translates to CASSFAPGGEQFF. Together with reference TRBV5-6 and TRBJ2-1, the CDR3 gives the full variable domain: DAGVTQSPTHLIKTRGQQVTLRCSPKSGHDTVSWYQQALGQGPQFIFQYYEEEERQRGNFPDRFSGHQFPNYSSELNVNALLLGDSALYLCASSFAPGGEQFFGPGTRLTVL.